This T cell receptor (beta chain) stems from a study of shared clonotypes between healthy human individuals. The CDR3 contains 16 residues. Germline V gene lookup returns CDR1 MDHEN and CDR2 SYDVKM. V dropped 3 bases and J dropped 1; count of bases not matched to a gene: 5. Assay used: immunoSEQ multiplex PCR; TCRdb lists only in-frame clones, some missing. This table has around 440,000 clones, 75% to 80% appearing once. The clonotype was recovered from a woman in her thirties or forties in good health. Some clones in this sample may be carry-over from other donors' samples. What was sequenced was PBMCs. The rearrangement joins TRBV28 to TRBJ2-3; 9 bases fit TRBD1. CDR3: CASSFTGGAGTDTQYF. Written as DNA, the CDR3 is TGTGCCAGCAGTTTCACAGGGGGCGCGGGCACAGATACGCAGTATTTT.